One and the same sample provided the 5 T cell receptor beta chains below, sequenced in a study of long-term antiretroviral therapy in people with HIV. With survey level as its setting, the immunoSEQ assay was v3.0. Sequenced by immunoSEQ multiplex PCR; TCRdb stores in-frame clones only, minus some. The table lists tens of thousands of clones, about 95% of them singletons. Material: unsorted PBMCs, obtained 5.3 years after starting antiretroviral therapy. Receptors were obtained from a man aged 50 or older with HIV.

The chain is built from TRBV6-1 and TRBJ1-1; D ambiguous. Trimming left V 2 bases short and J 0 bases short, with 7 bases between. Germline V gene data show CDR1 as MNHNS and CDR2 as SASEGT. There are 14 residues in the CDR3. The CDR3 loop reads CASSESKMNTEAFF. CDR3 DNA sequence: TGTGCCAGCAGTGAAAGCAAAATGAACACTGAAGCTTTCTTT.

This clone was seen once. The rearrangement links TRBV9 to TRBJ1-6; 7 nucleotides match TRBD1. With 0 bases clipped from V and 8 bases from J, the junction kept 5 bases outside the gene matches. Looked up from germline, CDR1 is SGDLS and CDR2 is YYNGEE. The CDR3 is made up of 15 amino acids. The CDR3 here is CASSVGETGHSPLHF. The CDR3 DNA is TGTGCCAGCAGCGTAGGCGAGACAGGGCATTCACCCCTCCACTTT.

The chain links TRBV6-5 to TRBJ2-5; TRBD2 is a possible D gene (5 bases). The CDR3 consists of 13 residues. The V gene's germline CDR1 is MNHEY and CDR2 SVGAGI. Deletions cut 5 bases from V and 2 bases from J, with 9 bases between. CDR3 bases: TGTGCCAGCAGTCCGGACTTTCAAGAGACCCAGTACTTC. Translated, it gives CASSPDFQETQYF.

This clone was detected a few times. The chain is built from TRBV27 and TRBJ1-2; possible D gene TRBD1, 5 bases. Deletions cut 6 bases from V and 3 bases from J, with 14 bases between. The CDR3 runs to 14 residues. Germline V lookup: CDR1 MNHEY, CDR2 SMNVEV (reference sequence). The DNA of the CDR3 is TGTGCCAGCAGCACCGCCGGGACGGACTATGGCTACACCTTC. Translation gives CASSTAGTDYGYTF.

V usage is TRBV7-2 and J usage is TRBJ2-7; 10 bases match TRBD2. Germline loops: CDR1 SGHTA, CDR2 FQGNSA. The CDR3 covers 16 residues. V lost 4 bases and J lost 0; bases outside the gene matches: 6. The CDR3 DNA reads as TGTGCCAGCAGCTCGGAACTAGCGGGGAGCTCCTACGAGCAGTACTTC. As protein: CASSSELAGSSYEQYF. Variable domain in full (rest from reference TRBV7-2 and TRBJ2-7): GAGVSQSPSNKVTEKGKDVELRCDPISGHTALYWYRQSLGQGLEFLIYFQGNSAPDKSGLPSDRFSAERTGGSVSTLTIQRTQQEDSAVYLCASSSELAGSSYEQYFGPGTRLTVT.